This T cell receptor beta chain was captured in a study of long-term antiretroviral therapy in people with HIV. The CDR3 is 15 amino acids. Germline values: CDR1 MNHEY, CDR2 SMNVEV (reference sequence). Trimming cost V 7 bases and J 2 bases, with 15 bases left between them. The libraries were made with immunoSEQ v3.0 at survey level. In sequencing, about 35,000-50,000 T-cell genomes per sample were targeted. Measured with immunoSEQ multiplex PCR; TCRdb has only the in-frame clones, and not every one. The sample yields about 27,000 clones, approximately 78% seen once. The rearrangement links TRBV27 to TRBJ2-1; D might be TRBD2 (6 bases). This clonotype was obtained from a man in his forties or fifties with HIV. Sequences were derived from unsorted PBMCs, sampled 3 years after starting antiretroviral therapy. The CDR3 reads CASTRNGSPYNEQFF. The CDR3 nucleotides are TGTGCCAGCACTCGGAACGGGAGCCCCTACAATGAGCAGTTCTTC.